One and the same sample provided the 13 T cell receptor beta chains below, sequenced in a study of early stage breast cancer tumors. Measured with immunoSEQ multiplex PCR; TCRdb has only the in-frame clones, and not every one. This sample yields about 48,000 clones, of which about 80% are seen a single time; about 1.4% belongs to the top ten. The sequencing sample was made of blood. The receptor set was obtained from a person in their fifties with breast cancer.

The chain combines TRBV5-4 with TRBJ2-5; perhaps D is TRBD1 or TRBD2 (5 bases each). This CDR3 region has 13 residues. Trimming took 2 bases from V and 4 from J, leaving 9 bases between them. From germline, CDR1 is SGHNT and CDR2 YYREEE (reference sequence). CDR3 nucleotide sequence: TGTGCCAGCAGCTTTTGGGGGTCAGAGACCCAGTACTTC. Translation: CASSFWGSETQYF.

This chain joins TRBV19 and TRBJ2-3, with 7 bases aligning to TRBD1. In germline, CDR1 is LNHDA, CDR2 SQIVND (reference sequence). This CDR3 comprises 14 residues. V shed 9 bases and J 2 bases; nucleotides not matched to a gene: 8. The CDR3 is CASRQGFHTDTQYF. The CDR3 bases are TGTGCCAGCAGACAGGGTTTCCACACAGATACGCAGTATTTT.

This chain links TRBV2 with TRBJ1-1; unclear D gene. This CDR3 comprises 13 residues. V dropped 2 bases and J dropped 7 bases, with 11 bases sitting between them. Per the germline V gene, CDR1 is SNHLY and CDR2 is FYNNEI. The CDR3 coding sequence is TGTGCCAGCAGTGAAATGTTGGGGAATGAAGCTTTCTTT. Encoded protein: CASSEMLGNEAFF.

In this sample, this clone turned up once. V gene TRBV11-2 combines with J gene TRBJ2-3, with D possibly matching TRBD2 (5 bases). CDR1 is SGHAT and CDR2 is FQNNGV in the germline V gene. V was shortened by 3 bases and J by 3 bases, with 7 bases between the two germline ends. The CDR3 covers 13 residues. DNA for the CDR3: TGTGCCAGCAGCTTGGGAGAGACAGATACGCAGTATTTT. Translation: CASSLGETDTQYF.

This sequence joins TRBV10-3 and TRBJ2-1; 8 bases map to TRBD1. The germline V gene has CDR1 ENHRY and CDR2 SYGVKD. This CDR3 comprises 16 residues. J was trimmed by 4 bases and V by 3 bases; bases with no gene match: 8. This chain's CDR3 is CAISDQDRVGYNEQFF. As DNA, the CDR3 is TGTGCCATCAGTGATCAGGACAGGGTCGGTTACAATGAGCAGTTCTTC.

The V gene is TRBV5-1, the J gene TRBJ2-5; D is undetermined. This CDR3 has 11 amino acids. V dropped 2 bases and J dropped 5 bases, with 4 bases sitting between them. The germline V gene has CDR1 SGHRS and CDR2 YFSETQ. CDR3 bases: TGCGCCAGCAGCTTACAGGAGACCCAGTACTTC. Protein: CASSLQETQYF.

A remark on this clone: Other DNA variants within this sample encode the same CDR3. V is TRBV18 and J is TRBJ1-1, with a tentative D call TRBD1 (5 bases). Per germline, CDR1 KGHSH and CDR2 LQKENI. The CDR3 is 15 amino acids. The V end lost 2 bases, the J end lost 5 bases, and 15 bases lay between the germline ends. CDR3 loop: CASSPESGGRTEAFF. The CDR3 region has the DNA TGTGCCAGCTCACCAGAGTCCGGGGGTAGGACTGAAGCTTTCTTT.

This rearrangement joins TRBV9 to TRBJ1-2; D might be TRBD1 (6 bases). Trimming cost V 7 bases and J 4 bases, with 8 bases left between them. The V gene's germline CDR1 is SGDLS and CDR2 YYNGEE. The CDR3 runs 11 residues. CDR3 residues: CASGGRYGYTF. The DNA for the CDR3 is TGTGCCAGCGGGGGCCGCTATGGCTACACCTTC.

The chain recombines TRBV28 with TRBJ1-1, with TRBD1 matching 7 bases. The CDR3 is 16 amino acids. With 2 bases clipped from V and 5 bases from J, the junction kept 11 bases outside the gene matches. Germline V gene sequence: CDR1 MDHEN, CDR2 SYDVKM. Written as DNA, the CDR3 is TGTGCCAGCAGTTTAGGAGGGGGCGCAGGAGGTACTGAAGCTTTCTTT. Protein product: CASSLGGGAGGTEAFF.

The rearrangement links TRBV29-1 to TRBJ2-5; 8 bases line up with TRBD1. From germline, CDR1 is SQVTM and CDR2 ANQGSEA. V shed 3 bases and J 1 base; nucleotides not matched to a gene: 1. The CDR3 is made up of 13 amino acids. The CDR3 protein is CSVEDRVQETQYF. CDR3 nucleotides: TGCAGCGTTGAGGACAGGGTCCAAGAGACCCAGTACTTC.

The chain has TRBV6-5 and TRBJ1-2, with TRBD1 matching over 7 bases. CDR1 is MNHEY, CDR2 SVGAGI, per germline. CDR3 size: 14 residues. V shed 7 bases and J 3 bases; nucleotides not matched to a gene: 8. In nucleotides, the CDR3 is TGTGCCAGCACATCAACAGGGGAAGACTATGGCTACACCTTC. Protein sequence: CASTSTGEDYGYTF.

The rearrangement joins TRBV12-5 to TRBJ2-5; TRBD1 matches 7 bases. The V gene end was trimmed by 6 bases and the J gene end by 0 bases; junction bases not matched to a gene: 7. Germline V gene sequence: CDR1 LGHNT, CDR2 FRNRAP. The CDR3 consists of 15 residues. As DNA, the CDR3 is TGTGCTAGTGGACAAGTCAGGGGGTACCAAGAGACCCAGTACTTC. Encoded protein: CASGQVRGYQETQYF.

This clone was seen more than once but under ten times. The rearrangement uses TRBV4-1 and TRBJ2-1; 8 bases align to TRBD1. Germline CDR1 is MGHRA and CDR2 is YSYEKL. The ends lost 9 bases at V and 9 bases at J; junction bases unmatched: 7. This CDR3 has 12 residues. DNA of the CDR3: TGCGCCAGTCTCGGACAGGGCGGTGAGCAGTTCTTC. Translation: CASLGQGGEQFF.